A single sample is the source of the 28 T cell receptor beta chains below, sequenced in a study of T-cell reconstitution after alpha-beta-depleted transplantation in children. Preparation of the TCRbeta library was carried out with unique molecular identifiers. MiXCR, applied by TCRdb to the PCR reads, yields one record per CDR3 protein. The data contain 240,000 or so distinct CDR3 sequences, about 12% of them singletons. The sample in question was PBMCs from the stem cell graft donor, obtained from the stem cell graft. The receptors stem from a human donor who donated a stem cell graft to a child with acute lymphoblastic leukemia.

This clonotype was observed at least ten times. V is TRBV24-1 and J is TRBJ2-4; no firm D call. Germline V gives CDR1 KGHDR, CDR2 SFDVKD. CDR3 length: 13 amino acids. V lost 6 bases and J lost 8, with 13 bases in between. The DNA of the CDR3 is TGTGCCACCAGTTCCGGGCTTTGGGACATTCAGTACTTC. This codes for CATSSGLWDIQYF.

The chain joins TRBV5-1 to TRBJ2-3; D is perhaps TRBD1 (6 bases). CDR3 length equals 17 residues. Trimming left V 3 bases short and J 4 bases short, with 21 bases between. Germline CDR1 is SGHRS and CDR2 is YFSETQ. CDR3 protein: CASSWGTGTPRADTQYF. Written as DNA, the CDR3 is TGCGCCAGCAGCTGGGGGACCGGGACACCAAGGGCAGATACGCAGTATTTT.

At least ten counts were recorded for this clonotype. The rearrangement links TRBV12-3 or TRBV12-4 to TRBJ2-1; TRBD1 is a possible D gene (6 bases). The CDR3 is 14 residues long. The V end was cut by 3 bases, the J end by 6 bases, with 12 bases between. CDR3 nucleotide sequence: TGTGCCAGCAGTTTGGCTACAGGGCTCAATGAGCAGTTCTTC. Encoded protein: CASSLATGLNEQFF.

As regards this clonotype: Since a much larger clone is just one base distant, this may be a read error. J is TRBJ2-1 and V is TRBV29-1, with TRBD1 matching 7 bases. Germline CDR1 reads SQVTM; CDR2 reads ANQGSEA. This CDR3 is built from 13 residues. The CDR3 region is CSAGQFSYNAQFF. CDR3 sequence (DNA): TGCAGCGCGGGACAGTTTTCCTACAATGCGCAGTTCTTC.

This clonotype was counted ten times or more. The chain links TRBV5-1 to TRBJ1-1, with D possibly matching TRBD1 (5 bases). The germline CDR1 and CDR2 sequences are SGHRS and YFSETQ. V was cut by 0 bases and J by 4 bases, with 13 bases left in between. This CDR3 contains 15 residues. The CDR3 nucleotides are TGCGCCAGCAGCTTGGATGGGGCTGGGGGCACTGAAGCTTTCTTT. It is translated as CASSLDGAGGTEAFF.

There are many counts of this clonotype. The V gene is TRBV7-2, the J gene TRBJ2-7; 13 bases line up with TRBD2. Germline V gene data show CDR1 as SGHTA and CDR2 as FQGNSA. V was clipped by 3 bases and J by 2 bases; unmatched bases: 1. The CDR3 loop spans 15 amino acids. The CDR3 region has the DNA TGTGCCAGCAGCTTTACTAGCGGGGGGGCCTACGAGCAGTACTTC. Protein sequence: CASSFTSGGAYEQYF.

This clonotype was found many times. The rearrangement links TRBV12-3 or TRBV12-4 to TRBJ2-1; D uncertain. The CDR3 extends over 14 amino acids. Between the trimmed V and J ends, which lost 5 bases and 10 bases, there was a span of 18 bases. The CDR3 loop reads CASSLLRRQQEQFF. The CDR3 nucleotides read TGTGCCAGCAGTCTCCTAAGACGTCAGCAGGAGCAGTTCTTC.

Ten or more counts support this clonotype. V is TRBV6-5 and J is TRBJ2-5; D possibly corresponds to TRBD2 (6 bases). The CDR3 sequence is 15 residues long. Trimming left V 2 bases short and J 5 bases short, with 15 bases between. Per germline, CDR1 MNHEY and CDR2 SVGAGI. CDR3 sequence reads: CASSYNSGGSETQYF. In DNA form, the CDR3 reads TGTGCCAGCAGTTACAACTCCGGGGGATCTGAGACCCAGTACTTC.

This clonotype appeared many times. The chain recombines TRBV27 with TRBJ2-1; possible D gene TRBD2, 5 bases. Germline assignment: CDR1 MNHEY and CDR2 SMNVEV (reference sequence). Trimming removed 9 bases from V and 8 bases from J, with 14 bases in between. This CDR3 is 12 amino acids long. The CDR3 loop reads CASTDLWDEQFF. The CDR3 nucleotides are TGTGCCAGTACGGACTTGTGGGATGAGCAGTTCTTC.

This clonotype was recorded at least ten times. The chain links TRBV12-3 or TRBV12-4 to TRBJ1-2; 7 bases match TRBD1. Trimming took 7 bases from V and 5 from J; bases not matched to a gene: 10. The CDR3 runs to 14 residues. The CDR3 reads CASTLEGGSYGYTF. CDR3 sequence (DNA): TGTGCCAGCACCCTAGAAGGGGGCTCGTATGGCTACACCTTC.

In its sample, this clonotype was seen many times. CDR3 region: CATSRPDRVEGYTF. Here the CDR3 DNA reads TGTGCCACCAGCAGGCCCGACAGGGTTGAAGGCTACACCTTC. The chain uses TRBV15 and TRBJ1-2; 7 nucleotides align to TRBD1. Germline V gene lookup returns CDR1 LNHNV and CDR2 YYDKDF (reference sequence). Losses at the gene ends were 3 bases for V and 8 bases for J; bases not matched to a gene: 9. The CDR3 is 14 residues long. Based on the CDR3 plus reference TRBV15 and TRBJ1-2, the full variable domain is DAMVIQNPRYQVTQFGKPVTLSCSQTLNHNVMYWYQQKSSQAPKLLFHYYDKDFNNEADTPDNFQSRRPNTSFCFLDIRSPGLGDTAMYLCATSRPDRVEGYTFGSGTRLTVV.

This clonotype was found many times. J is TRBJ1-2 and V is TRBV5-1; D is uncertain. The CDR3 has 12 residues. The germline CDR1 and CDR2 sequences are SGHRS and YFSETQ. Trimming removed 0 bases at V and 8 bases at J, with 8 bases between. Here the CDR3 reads CASSLGAEGYTF. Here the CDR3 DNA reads TGCGCCAGCAGCTTGGGCGCAGAAGGCTACACCTTC. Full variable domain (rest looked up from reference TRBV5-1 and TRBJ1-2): KAGVTQTPRYLIKTRGQQVTLSCSPISGHRSVSWYQQTPGQGLQFLFEYFSETQRNKGNFPGRFSGRQFSNSRSEMNVSTLELGDSALYLCASSLGAEGYTFGSGTRLTVV.

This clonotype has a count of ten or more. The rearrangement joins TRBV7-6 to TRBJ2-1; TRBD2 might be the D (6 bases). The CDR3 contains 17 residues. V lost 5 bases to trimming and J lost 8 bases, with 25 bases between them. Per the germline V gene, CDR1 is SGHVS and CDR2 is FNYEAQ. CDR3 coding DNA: TGTGCCAGCAGCCCCGAGCGAGGGAGGCCCCCCTTGGATGAGCAGTTCTTC. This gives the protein CASSPERGRPPLDEQFF.

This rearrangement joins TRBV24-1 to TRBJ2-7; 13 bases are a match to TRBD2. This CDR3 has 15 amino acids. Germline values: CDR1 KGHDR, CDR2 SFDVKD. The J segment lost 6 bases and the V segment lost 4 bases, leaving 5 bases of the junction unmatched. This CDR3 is CATSDAGTSGAEQYF. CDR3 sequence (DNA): TGTGCCACCAGTGACGCCGGGACTAGCGGGGCCGAGCAGTACTTC.

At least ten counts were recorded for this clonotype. The DNA of the CDR3 is TGTGCCAGCAGCCAAGGTTCGACCCCGGGAGAGACCCAGTACTTC. Translated, it gives CASSQGSTPGETQYF. The gene calls are TRBV3-1 and TRBJ2-5; D unclear. V dropped 1 base and J dropped 4 bases, with 13 bases sitting between them. Germline V gene sequence: CDR1 LGHDT, CDR2 YNNKEL (reference sequence). CDR3 size: 15 residues.

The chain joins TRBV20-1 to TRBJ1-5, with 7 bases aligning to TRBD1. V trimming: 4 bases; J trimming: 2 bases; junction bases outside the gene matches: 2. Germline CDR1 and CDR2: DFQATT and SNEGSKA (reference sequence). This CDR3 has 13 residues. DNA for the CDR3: TGCAGTGCTACCGGACAGGGCAATCAGCCCCAGCATTTT. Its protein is CSATGQGNQPQHF.

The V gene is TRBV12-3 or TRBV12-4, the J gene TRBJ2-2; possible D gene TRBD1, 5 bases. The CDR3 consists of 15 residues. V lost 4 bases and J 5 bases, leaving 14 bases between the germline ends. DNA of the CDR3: TGTGCCAGCAGTTCCATCCTGACAGCTACCGGGGAGCTGTTTTTT. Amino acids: CASSSILTATGELFF.

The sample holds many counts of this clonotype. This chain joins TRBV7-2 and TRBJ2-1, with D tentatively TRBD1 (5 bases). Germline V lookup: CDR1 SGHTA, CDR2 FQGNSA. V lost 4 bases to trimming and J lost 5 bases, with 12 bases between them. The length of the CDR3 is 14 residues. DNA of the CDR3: TGTGCCAGCAGCTCTGCGACAGTTAACAATGAGCAGTTCTTC. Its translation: CASSSATVNNEQFF.

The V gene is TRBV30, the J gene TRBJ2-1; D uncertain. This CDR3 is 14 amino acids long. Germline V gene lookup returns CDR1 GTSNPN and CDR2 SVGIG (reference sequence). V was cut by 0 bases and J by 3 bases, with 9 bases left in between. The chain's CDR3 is CAWSVLGDYNEQFF. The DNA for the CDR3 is TGTGCCTGGAGTGTACTCGGCGACTACAATGAGCAGTTCTTC.

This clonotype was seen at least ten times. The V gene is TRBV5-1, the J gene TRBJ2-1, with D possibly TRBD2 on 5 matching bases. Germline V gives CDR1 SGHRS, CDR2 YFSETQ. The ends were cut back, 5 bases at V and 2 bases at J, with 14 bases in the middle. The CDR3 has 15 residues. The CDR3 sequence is CASRGLRETYNEQFF. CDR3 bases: TGCGCCAGCAGGGGTTTGAGGGAAACCTACAATGAGCAGTTCTTC.

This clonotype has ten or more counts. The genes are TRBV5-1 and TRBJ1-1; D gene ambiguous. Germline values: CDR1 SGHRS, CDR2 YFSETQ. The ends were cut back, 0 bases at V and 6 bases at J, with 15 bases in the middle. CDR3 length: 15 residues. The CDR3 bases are TGCGCCAGCAGCTTGGCTATCGGAGAACAAGCTGAAGCTTTCTTT. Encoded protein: CASSLAIGEQAEAFF.

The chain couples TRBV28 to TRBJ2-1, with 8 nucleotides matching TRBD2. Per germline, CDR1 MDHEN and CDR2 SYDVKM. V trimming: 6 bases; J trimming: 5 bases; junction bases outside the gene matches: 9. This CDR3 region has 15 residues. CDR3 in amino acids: CASSQPGLVNNEQFF. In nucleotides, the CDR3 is TGTGCCAGCAGCCAGCCGGGACTAGTGAACAATGAGCAGTTCTTC.

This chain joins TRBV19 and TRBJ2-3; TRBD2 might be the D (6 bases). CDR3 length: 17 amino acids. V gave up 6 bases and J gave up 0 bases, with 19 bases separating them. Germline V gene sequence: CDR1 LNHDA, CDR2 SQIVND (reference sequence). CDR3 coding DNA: TGTGCCAGTAGCCTTTCCCCCGGGGGTAGGAGCACAGATACGCAGTATTTT. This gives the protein CASSLSPGGRSTDTQYF.

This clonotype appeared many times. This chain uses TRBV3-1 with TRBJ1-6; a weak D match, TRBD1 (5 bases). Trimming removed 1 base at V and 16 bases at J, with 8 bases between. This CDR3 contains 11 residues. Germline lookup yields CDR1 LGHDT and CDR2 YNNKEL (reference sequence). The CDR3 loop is CASSQAYRLHF. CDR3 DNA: TGTGCCAGCAGCCAAGCTTACAGGCTCCACTTT.

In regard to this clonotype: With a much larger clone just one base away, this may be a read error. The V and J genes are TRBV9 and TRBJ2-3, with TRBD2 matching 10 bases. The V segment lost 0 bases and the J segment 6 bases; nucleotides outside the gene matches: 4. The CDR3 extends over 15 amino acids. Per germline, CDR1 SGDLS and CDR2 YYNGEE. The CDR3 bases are TGTGCCAGCAGCGTAGAACTAGCGGGACCGGATACGCAGTATTTT. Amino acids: CASSVELAGPDTQYF.

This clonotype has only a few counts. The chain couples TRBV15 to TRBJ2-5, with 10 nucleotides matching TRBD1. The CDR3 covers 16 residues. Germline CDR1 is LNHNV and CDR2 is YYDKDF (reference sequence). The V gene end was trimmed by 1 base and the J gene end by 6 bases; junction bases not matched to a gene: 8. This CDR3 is CATSRARTGGRKTQYF. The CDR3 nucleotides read TGTGCCACCAGCAGAGCGCGGACAGGGGGTCGGAAGACCCAGTACTTC.

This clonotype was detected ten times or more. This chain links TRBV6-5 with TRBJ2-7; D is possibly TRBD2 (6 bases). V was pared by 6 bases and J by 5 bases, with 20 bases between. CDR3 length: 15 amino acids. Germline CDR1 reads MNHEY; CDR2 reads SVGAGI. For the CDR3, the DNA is TGTGCCAGCAGGGTGAGGCGGGGAGATGTGCACGAGCAGTACTTC. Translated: CASRVRRGDVHEQYF.

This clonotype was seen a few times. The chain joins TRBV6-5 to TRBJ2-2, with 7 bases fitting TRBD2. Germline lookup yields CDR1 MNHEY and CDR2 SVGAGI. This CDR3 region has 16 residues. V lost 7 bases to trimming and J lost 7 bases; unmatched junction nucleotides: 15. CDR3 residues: CASKILATGVLGELFF. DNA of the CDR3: TGTGCCAGCAAGATACTAGCGACGGGAGTTCTCGGGGAGCTGTTTTTT.